Detailed here is one T cell receptor (beta chain). Its target is unknown. A much larger clone lies a single base off, so this may be a read error. Unsorted bulk tissue, roughly 20-32 mg of it, served as the source for co-extraction of RNA and DNA. Every patient had chronic HBV infection and was treatment-naive. These data come from a study of tumor-infiltrating lymphocytes in primary liver carcinoma. Study context: Patients were men and women aged 30 to 69 years. General observations from the study: Just about 7.5-25% of leading clones were found in every one of five regions. Blood had a significantly lower top-250-clone fraction than tumors did (p = 0.039).

From germline, CDR1 is SEHNR and CDR2 FQNEAQ (reference sequence). CDR3 length equals 12 residues. A primer matching the constant region was used to make TCR beta cDNA from 500 to 650 ng of total RNA. Slightly modified ARM-PCR, run as three nested multiplex PCR rounds, produced the TCR beta libraries. Both of the initial two PCR rounds ran for about 11 cycles and employed TRBV1-TRBV30 forward primers alongside a C-beta reverse primer. A single record per CDR3 protein comes from TCRdb applying MiXCR to the multiplex PCR reads. Among more than 60,000 distinct CDR3 sequences listed, roughly 69% were seen once.

The clonotype was recovered from a man aged 40-50 years with primary liver carcinoma and hepatitis B virus infection. This chain links TRBV7-9 with TRBJ2-7; no clear D gene. The sample consisted of liver tumor tissue from sampling region 4. Subset described: tumor region T4, right-lateral pole. In DNA, the CDR3 is TGTGTCAGCAGCTTGGGCTCCTACGAGCAGTACTTC. This gives the protein CVSSLGSYEQYF.